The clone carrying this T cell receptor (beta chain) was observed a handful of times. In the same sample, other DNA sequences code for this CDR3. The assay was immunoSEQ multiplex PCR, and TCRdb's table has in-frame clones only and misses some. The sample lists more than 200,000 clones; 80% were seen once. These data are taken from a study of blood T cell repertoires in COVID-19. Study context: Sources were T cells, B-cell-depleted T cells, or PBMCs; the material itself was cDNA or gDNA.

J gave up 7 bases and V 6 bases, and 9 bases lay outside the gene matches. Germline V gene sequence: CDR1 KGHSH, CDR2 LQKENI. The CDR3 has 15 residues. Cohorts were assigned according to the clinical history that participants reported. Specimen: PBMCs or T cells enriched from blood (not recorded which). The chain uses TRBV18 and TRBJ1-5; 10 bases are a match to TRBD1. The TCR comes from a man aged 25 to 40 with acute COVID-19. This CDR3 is CASSPTTGGGQPQHF. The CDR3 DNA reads TGTGCCAGCTCCCCCACGACAGGGGGCGGACAGCCCCAGCATTTT.